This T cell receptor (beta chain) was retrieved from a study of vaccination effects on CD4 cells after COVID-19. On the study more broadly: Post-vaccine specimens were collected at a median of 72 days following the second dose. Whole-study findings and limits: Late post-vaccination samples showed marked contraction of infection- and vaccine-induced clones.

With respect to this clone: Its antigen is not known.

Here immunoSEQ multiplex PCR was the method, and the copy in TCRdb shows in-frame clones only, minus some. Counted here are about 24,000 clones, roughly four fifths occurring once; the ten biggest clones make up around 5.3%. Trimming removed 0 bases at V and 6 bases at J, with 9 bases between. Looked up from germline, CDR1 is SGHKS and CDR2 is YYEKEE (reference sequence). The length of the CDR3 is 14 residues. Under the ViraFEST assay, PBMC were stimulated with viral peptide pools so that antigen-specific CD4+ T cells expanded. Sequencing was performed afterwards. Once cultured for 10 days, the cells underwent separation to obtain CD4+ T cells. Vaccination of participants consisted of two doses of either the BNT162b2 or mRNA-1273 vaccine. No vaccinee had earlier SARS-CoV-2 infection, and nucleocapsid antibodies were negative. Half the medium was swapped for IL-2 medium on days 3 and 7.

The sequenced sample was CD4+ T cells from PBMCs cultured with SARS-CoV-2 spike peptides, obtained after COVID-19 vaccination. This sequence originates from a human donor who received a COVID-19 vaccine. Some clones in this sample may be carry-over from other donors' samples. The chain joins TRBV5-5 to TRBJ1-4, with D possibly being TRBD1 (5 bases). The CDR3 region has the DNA TGTGCCAGCAGCTTGGACAGGCGGGATGAAAAACTGTTTTTT. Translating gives CASSLDRRDEKLFF. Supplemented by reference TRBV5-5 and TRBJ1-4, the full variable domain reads DAGVTQSPTHLIKTRGQQVTLRCSPISGHKSVSWYQQVLGQGPQFIFQYYEKEERGRGNFPDRFSARQFPNYSSELNVNALLLGDSALYLCASSLDRRDEKLFFGSGTQLSVL.